This T cell receptor beta chain was identified in a study of cytomegalovirus exposure and HLA in healthy donors. Whole-study context: About 85 million unique TCRs from HLA-typed donors were held in an early release of data. Notes on the study in general: Later genetic work tied a missense DCLRE1C variant to beta-chain V and J trimming. When a later analysis compared HLA-associated TCR beta chains with equally common others, the HLA-associated chains turned out to be more clonally expanded and to have lower generation probabilities.

Regarding this clone: Its antigen remains unidentified.

Both 60 Vbeta primers and 13 Jbeta primers went into the PCR. Using immunoSEQ multiplex PCR, the repertoire was profiled, and TCRdb retains in-frame clones only, with some absent. This sample has around 280,000 clones, with 80% to 90% found just once. Sequencing was performed on PBMCs. The sequence came from a woman aged 18-30 years in good health and CMV-seronegative.

CDR3 residues: CASSSGQGKGQETQYF. The CDR3 region has the DNA TGTGCCAGCAGCTCCGGACAGGGAAAGGGCCAAGAGACCCAGTACTTC. The rearrangement links TRBV11-2 to TRBJ2-5; 8 nucleotides align to TRBD1. V was pared by 4 bases and J by 1 base, with 8 bases of the junction left unmatched. CDR3 length equals 16 residues. The germline V gene encodes CDR1 SGHAT and CDR2 FQNNGV.